Each of the 19 T cell receptor beta chains below was sequenced from the same sample in a study of cytomegalovirus exposure and HLA in healthy donors. 60 Vbeta and 13 Jbeta primers were used in PCR. Assay used: immunoSEQ multiplex PCR; TCRdb lists only in-frame clones, some missing. Of roughly 180,000 clones in the sample, 75% to 90% were seen once. Material: PBMCs. These receptors were collected from a boy younger than 10 in good health and CMV-seronegative.

In nucleotides, the CDR3 is TGTGCCAGCAGCTACGGACAGGGCGCTCGCTATGGCTACACCTTC. The encoded protein is CASSYGQGARYGYTF. This chain connects TRBV5-4 to TRBJ1-2, with TRBD1 matching 8 bases. CDR1 SGHNT and CDR2 YYREEE come from the germline V gene (reference sequence). J gave up 4 bases and V 3 bases, and 8 bases lay outside the gene matches. CDR3 size: 15 residues.

This clone was recorded only once. The V gene is TRBV14, the J gene TRBJ2-7; D is possibly TRBD1 (5 bases). Germline CDR1 SGHDN, CDR2 FVKESK. This CDR3 has 14 residues. The V end lost 3 bases, the J end lost 4 bases, and 13 bases lay between the germline ends. The CDR3 sequence is CASSHRAGAYEQYF. In DNA form, the CDR3 reads TGTGCCAGCAGCCACAGGGCTGGGGCTTACGAGCAGTACTTC.

V gene TRBV27 combines with J gene TRBJ2-5, with D perhaps matching TRBD2 (6 bases). Deletions cut 2 bases from V and 5 bases from J, with 9 bases between. CDR1 and CDR2 (germline): MNHEY, SMNVEV (reference sequence). The CDR3 contains 13 residues. Here the CDR3 DNA reads TGTGCCAGCAGTTTAAGTCGGGGGGAGACCCAGTACTTC. Translating it yields CASSLSRGETQYF.

The V gene is TRBV5-4, the J gene TRBJ2-1; the D gene is possibly TRBD2 (6 bases). This CDR3 is built from 18 residues. V shed 4 bases and J shed 1 base, with 21 bases lying between them. The V gene's germline CDR1 is SGHNT and CDR2 YYREEE (reference sequence). CDR3 DNA: TGTGCCAGCAGCCCGTCGGTGAGCGGGTGGGTTTCCTACAATGAGCAGTTCTTC. Translation: CASSPSVSGWVSYNEQFF. Full variable domain (remainder filled in from reference TRBV5-4 and TRBJ2-1): ETGVTQSPTHLIKTRGQQVTLRCSSQSGHNTVSWYQQALGQGPQFIFQYYREEENGRGNFPPRFSGLQFPNYSSELNVNALELDDSALYLCASSPSVSGWVSYNEQFFGPGTRLTVL.

This chain uses TRBV18 with TRBJ2-2; 9 bases map to TRBD1. Germline assignment: CDR1 KGHSH and CDR2 LQKENI. V shed 4 bases, J shed 1 base, and the junction held 1 base outside the gene matches. CDR3 size: 15 residues. In DNA, the CDR3 is TGTGCCAGCTCACTGGGACAGGGGAACACCGGGGAGCTGTTTTTT. Protein product: CASSLGQGNTGELFF.

This clone has only a few counts. The chain links TRBV11-2 to TRBJ2-5; the match to TRBD2 covers 9 bases. The junction had 12 bases not matched to a gene; V was cut back by 2 bases and J by 5 bases. This CDR3 has 17 residues. Germline-derived CDR1 and CDR2 are SGHAT and FQNNGV. CDR3 nucleotide sequence: TGTGCCAGCAGCTTACTGATCGCTAGCGGGGCGGAGGAGACCCAGTACTTC. As protein: CASSLLIASGAEETQYF. The full variable domain, with the rest looked up from reference TRBV11-2 and TRBJ2-5, is EAGVAQSPRYKIIEKRQSVAFWCNPISGHATLYWYQQILGQGPKLLIQFQNNGVVDDSQLPKDRFSAERLKGVDSTLKIQPAKLEDSAVYLCASSLLIASGAEETQYFGPGTRLLVL.

The rearrangement joins TRBV7-3 to TRBJ2-2, with D possibly matching TRBD1 (5 bases). Germline loops: CDR1 SGHTA, CDR2 FQGTGA. The CDR3 is 15 residues long. V was clipped by 2 bases and J by 6 bases, with 13 bases between them. The CDR3 loop reads CASSLDQRGSGELFF. In nucleotides, the CDR3 is TGTGCCAGCAGCTTAGACCAAAGGGGTTCCGGGGAGCTGTTTTTT.

This chain links TRBV10-3 with TRBJ1-2; no firm D call. Germline CDR1 reads ENHRY; CDR2 reads SYGVKD. The CDR3 consists of 12 residues. The V end lost 0 bases, the J end lost 10 bases, and 9 bases lay between the germline ends. DNA of the CDR3: TGTGCCATCAGTGAGTCGGCACAGCACTACACCTTC. Translating gives CAISESAQHYTF.

The chain has TRBV4-1 and TRBJ2-1, with D possibly TRBD2 on 7 matching bases. Trimming took off 4 bases at V and 9 bases at J, with 19 bases between the two ends. Germline V CDR1 and CDR2: MGHRA, YSYEKL. The CDR3 loop spans 15 amino acids. CDR3 residues: CASSRGLGGRGEQFF. The CDR3, as DNA: TGCGCCAGCAGCCGGGGGCTGGGAGGGCGAGGTGAGCAGTTCTTC.

This clone was counted a few times. This chain uses TRBV6-5 with TRBJ2-1; 8 bases map to TRBD1. The CDR3 runs to 15 residues. V lost 2 bases and J lost 2; bases outside the gene matches: 2. Germline CDR1 reads MNHEY; CDR2 reads SVGAGI. The CDR3 loop is CASSYGQGTYNEQFF. The CDR3 DNA sequence: TGTGCCAGCAGTTACGGACAGGGCACCTACAATGAGCAGTTCTTC.

The chain couples TRBV7-9 to TRBJ2-5; a weak D match, TRBD1 (6 bases). Germline-derived CDR1 and CDR2 are SEHNR and FQNEAQ (reference sequence). This CDR3 contains 14 residues. The V end lost 5 bases, the J end lost 1 base, and 11 bases lay between the germline ends. The CDR3 spells CASSPGHIQETQYF. As DNA, the CDR3 is TGTGCCAGCAGCCCGGGACACATCCAAGAGACCCAGTACTTC.

This clone has just one count. The J gene is TRBJ2-5, the V gene TRBV9; a possible D gene is TRBD1 (6 bases). The ends were cut back, 0 bases at V and 5 bases at J, with 11 bases in the middle. Germline assignment: CDR1 SGDLS and CDR2 YYNGEE. The CDR3 totals 14 residues. Here the CDR3 reads CASSVEGDRETQYF. CDR3 coding DNA: TGTGCCAGCAGCGTAGAGGGGGACCGGGAGACCCAGTACTTC.

The chain carries TRBV27 and TRBJ2-1, with 7 nucleotides matching TRBD1. CDR1 and CDR2 (germline): MNHEY, SMNVEV (reference sequence). The CDR3 runs to 14 residues. V shed 1 base and J 9 bases; nucleotides not matched to a gene: 6. The CDR3 sequence is CASSLFRQGSEQFF. The DNA of the CDR3 is TGTGCCAGCAGTTTATTCCGACAGGGCAGTGAGCAGTTCTTC.

V gene TRBV7-9 combines with J gene TRBJ1-1, with 7 bases matching TRBD1. The V segment lost 4 bases and the J segment 3 bases; nucleotides outside the gene matches: 5. Germline V gives CDR1 SEHNR, CDR2 FQNEAQ (reference sequence). This CDR3 contains 14 residues. The DNA for the CDR3 is TGTGCCAGCAGCTCATTTCAGGGGGACACTGAAGCTTTCTTT. This codes for CASSSFQGDTEAFF.

The V call is TRBV15, the J call TRBJ2-2, with D possibly being TRBD2 (6 bases). V was shortened by 4 bases and J by 4 bases, with 16 bases between the two germline ends. The germline V gene has CDR1 LNHNV and CDR2 YYDKDF (reference sequence). CDR3 size: 16 residues. CDR3 residues: CATSTRDLATTGELFF. The CDR3, as DNA: TGTGCCACCAGCACCAGGGACTTGGCGACCACCGGGGAGCTGTTTTTT.

The CDR3 sequence: CASSHMGALSSGPPYEQYF. CDR3 sequence (DNA): TGTGCCAGTAGCCATATGGGGGCCCTCTCTAGCGGACCACCCTACGAGCAGTACTTC. The chain couples TRBV19 to TRBJ2-7; possible D gene TRBD2, 7 bases. V lost 6 bases to trimming and J lost 2 bases, with 29 bases between them. This CDR3 has 19 residues. The germline V gene encodes CDR1 LNHDA and CDR2 SQIVND (reference sequence).

The gene calls are TRBV5-5 and TRBJ1-6; TRBD1 aligns across 7 bases. Trimming removed 2 bases from V and 11 bases from J; junction bases left unmatched: 10. The CDR3 is 15 residues long. CDR1 is SGHKS and CDR2 is YYEKEE in the germline V gene (reference sequence). In DNA form, the CDR3 reads TGTGCCAGCAGCTTCCTGGGACAGCCCTCGACACCCCTCCACTTT. Protein: CASSFLGQPSTPLHF.

The CDR3 bases are TGTGCCAGCAGCGTGTCTAGCGGGAGGGGGGAGGAGACCCAGTACTTC. This encodes CASSVSSGRGEETQYF. The rearrangement uses TRBV9 and TRBJ2-5; 12 bases map to TRBD2. The CDR3 runs 16 residues. Germline values: CDR1 SGDLS, CDR2 YYNGEE. J gave up 5 bases and V 2 bases, and 7 bases lay outside the gene matches.

This chain uses TRBV5-4 with TRBJ2-3, with no clear D. V was cut by 0 bases and J by 4 bases, with 9 bases left in between. The germline CDR1 and CDR2 sequences are SGHNT and YYREEE (reference sequence). This CDR3 is 14 amino acids long. The CDR3 here is CASSLGQAPDTQYF. The DNA of the CDR3 is TGTGCCAGCAGCTTGGGCCAAGCACCAGATACGCAGTATTTT. Looking up the rest from reference TRBV5-4 and TRBJ2-3 gives the full variable domain: ETGVTQSPTHLIKTRGQQVTLRCSSQSGHNTVSWYQQALGQGPQFIFQYYREEENGRGNFPPRFSGLQFPNYSSELNVNALELDDSALYLCASSLGQAPDTQYFGPGTRLTVL.